The rows below give T cell receptor beta chains drawn from one sample of a study of blood T cell repertoires in COVID-19. Method: immunoSEQ multiplex PCR; TCRdb's copy keeps in-frame clones and lacks some. Among roughly 360,000 clones listed, roughly 90% were seen once. Sequencing input: PBMCs or T cells enriched from blood (not recorded which). Receptor source: a woman aged 25 to 39 with acute COVID-19. CDR3s include the opening cysteine and the closing phenylalanine or tryptophan. D genes are given only for firm matches. Not every row has a clone size; where given, it reads once, few, many or a size class.

TRBV28,TRBJ1-2,many,TRBD1,TGTGCCAGCAGTCCGGACAGGGGGCTGGGGGGCTACACCTTC,CASSPDRGLGGYTF
TRBV10-3,TRBJ1-1,.,TRBD1,TGTGCCATCAGTTCGACAGGGATGAACACTGAAGCTTTCTTT,CAISSTGMNTEAFF
TRBV6-5,TRBJ1-5,.,.,TGTGCCAGTCTAGCGGGGCAGTATAGCAATCAGCCCCAGCATTTT,CASLAGQYSNQPQHF
TRBV7-6,TRBJ2-2,once,TRBD1,TGTGCCAGCAGCTTCCCCAACAGGGGTATTCCCGGGGAGCTGTTTTTT,CASSFPNRGIPGELFF
TRBV28,TRBJ1-2,.,TRBD1,TGTGCCAGCAGCTCCCAGGGGGGTAACTATGGCTACACCTTC,CASSSQGGNYGYTF
TRBV27,TRBJ1-5,.,.,TGTGCCAGCAGTTCCATTAACAGGGAAAAACCCCAGCATTTT,CASSSINREKPQHF
TRBV7-9,TRBJ2-7,.,.,TGTGCCAGCAGCGCCAGGGGAATAACCTACGAGCAGTACTTC,CASSARGITYEQYF
TRBV6-1,TRBJ1-6,.,TRBD1,TGTGCCAGCAGTGAAGAAGGACACAGGGGTGATTCACCCCTCCACTTT,CASSEEGHRGDSPLHF
TRBV5-1,TRBJ2-7,.,.,TGCGCCAGCAGCTTGGGGGCAGGGTGGGACGAGCAGTACTTC,CASSLGAGWDEQYF
TRBV10-3,TRBJ1-2,.,TRBD1,TGTGCCACACGTTCCACAGGGGGAGGTCGCGACTATGGCTACACCTTC,CATRSTGGGRDYGYTF
TRBV6-5,TRBJ2-7,.,TRBD2,TGTGCCAGCAGACCTAGCGGGGGGGGCTCATACGAGCAGTACTTC,CASRPSGGGSYEQYF
TRBV12-5,TRBJ1-3,.,.,TGTGCTAGTGGTTTGATACATGGACGGGAAACTGGAAACACCATATATTTT,CASGLIHGRETGNTIYF
TRBV29-1,TRBJ1-1,.,.,TGCAGCGTTGAAGAGATTAGGAGCACTGAAGCTTTCTTT,CSVEEIRSTEAFF